These 14 T cell receptor beta chains originate from one sample sequenced in a study of CD8 T cells in ankylosing spondylitis. MiXCR, run by TCRdb on the 5' RACE reads, gives a single entry per CDR3 protein. The sample records some 130,000 distinct CDR3 sequences, 6% to 8% being singletons. Sequenced input: blood, either unsorted or a sorted T cell fraction (not recorded which). These receptors originate from a female donor with ankylosing spondylitis or in good health (not recorded which).

At least ten counts were recorded for this clonotype. The chain carries TRBV5-6 and TRBJ2-4; TRBD2 agrees at 11 bases. Trimming at V came to 3 bases and at J to 4 bases, leaving 6 bases not matched to a gene. CDR3 length: 16 amino acids. Germline CDR1 SGHDT, CDR2 YYEEEE. The DNA of the CDR3 is TGTGCCAGCAGCTCCTTAGCGGGGGGGCTGAAAAACATTCAGTACTTC. It yields the protein CASSSLAGGLKNIQYF.

In this sample, this clonotype turned up many times. V and J are TRBV6-1 and TRBJ1-3; no definite D call. The V gene's germline CDR1 is MNHNS and CDR2 SASEGT. The CDR3 totals 13 residues. V was clipped by 7 bases and J by 1 base, with 8 bases between them. CDR3: CASKKASGNTIYF. The CDR3 bases are TGTGCCAGCAAGAAGGCGTCTGGAAACACCATATATTTT.

This clonotype came up a few times. The rearrangement links TRBV10-3 to TRBJ2-6; D gene ambiguous. The CDR3 sequence is 15 residues long. V was clipped by 3 bases and J by 1 base, with 7 bases between them. The germline CDR1 and CDR2 sequences are ENHRY and SYGVKD. CDR3: CAISERASGANVLTF. CDR3 in DNA: TGTGCCATCAGTGAACGGGCTTCTGGGGCCAACGTCCTGACTTTC.

There are many counts of this clonotype. V and J are TRBV30 and TRBJ1-4, with a possible D match to TRBD1 (5 bases). CDR3 length: 15 residues. Germline values: CDR1 GTSNPN, CDR2 SVGIG (reference sequence). The V end lost 2 bases, the J end lost 3 bases, and 13 bases lay between the germline ends. CDR3: CAWSFRAGSNEKLFF. The CDR3 nucleotides are TGTGCCTGGAGTTTCAGGGCAGGGTCTAATGAAAAACTGTTTTTT.

This clonotype was counted many times. The rearrangement uses TRBV20-1 and TRBJ2-4; possibly TRBD1 for D (6 bases). Germline values: CDR1 DFQATT, CDR2 SNEGSKA (reference sequence). V was pared by 3 bases and J by 6 bases, with 15 bases between. This CDR3 comprises 14 residues. The CDR3 sequence: CSARGQGFGNIQYF. CDR3 nucleotide sequence: TGCAGTGCTAGGGGTCAGGGGTTCGGAAACATTCAGTACTTC.

The table lists this clonotype with many counts. CDR3 amino acids: CASSPVGTSGTDTQYF. The CDR3 nucleotides are TGTGCCAGCTCACCGGTGGGGACTAGCGGCACAGATACGCAGTATTTT. The chain joins TRBV18 to TRBJ2-3, with 10 bases that match TRBD2. CDR3 length equals 16 residues. Losses at the gene ends were 3 bases for V and 1 base for J; bases not matched to a gene: 4. Looked up from germline, CDR1 is KGHSH and CDR2 is LQKENI.

This clonotype was detected many times. The rearrangement joins TRBV20-1 to TRBJ2-5, with TRBD2 identical over 11 bases. CDR1 and CDR2 (germline): DFQATT, SNEGSKA (reference sequence). The CDR3 length is 18 residues. V shed 0 bases, J shed 2 bases, and the junction held 11 bases outside the gene matches. The CDR3 DNA reads TGCAGTGCTAGAGATAACCTAGCGGGGGGATCACTACAAGAGACCCAGTACTTC. Residues: CSARDNLAGGSLQETQYF.

This clonotype was counted many times. The chain is built from TRBV10-3 and TRBJ2-3; TRBD2 matches 9 bases. CDR1 is ENHRY and CDR2 is SYGVKD in the germline V gene. The CDR3 loop spans 15 amino acids. V trimming: 2 bases; J trimming: 1 base; junction bases outside the gene matches: 1. CDR3 sequence reads: CAISEASGGTDTQYF. CDR3 DNA sequence: TGTGCCATCAGTGAGGCTAGCGGGGGCACAGATACGCAGTATTTT.

Many counts were recorded for this clonotype. This chain connects TRBV20-1 to TRBJ1-5; 9 bases match TRBD1. The CDR3 length is 14 residues. Germline assignment: CDR1 DFQATT and CDR2 SNEGSKA (reference sequence). J gave up 4 bases and V 0 bases, and 1 base lay outside the gene matches. CDR3 sequence: CSAREGTGNQPQHF. In DNA, the CDR3 is TGCAGTGCTAGAGAAGGGACAGGGAATCAGCCCCAGCATTTT.

The rearrangement joins TRBV6-5 to TRBJ1-4; a possible D gene is TRBD1 (5 bases). The ends were cut back, 2 bases at V and 5 bases at J, with 9 bases in the middle. The CDR3 has 14 residues. Germline values: CDR1 MNHEY, CDR2 SVGAGI. The CDR3 spells CASSYGRQNEKLFF. The CDR3 nucleotides read TGTGCCAGCAGTTACGGGCGACAGAATGAAAAACTGTTTTTT.

This chain uses TRBV5-4 with TRBJ1-6, with D unresolved. This CDR3 spans 14 amino acids. CDR1 and CDR2 (germline): SGHNT, YYREEE (reference sequence). V lost 2 bases and J 7 bases, leaving 10 bases between the germline ends. In DNA, the CDR3 is TGTGCCAGCAGCTTAACGAGGGCCAATTCACCCCTCCACTTT. Encoded protein: CASSLTRANSPLHF.

The sample holds a few counts of this clonotype. The J gene is TRBJ2-1, the V gene TRBV12-3 or TRBV12-4; unclear D gene. CDR3 length: 14 residues. The V and J ends lost 0 bases and 5 bases respectively, with 8 bases between them. This CDR3 is CASSLANLDNEQFF. The CDR3 nucleotides read TGTGCCAGCAGTTTAGCGAATCTGGACAATGAGCAGTTCTTC.

In this sample, this clonotype turned up many times. The CDR3 bases are TGTGCCAGCAGCCAAGTGACAGGGGTGGATACGCAGTATTTT. This gives the protein CASSQVTGVDTQYF. The V gene is TRBV3-1, the J gene TRBJ2-3, with 8 bases matching TRBD1. V shed 1 base, J shed 6 bases, and the junction held 3 bases outside the gene matches. Germline CDR1 and CDR2: LGHDT and YNNKEL (reference sequence). This CDR3 is built from 14 residues.

In its sample, this clonotype was seen many times. The chain combines TRBV7-9 with TRBJ1-5, with D unresolved. The CDR3 consists of 13 residues. Looked up from germline, CDR1 is SEHNR and CDR2 is FQNEAQ (reference sequence). V lost 3 bases, J lost 4 bases, and 7 bases lay in between. The CDR3 bases are TGTGCCAGCAGCTTTGGGGAGAATCAGCCCCAGCATTTT. Its protein product is CASSFGENQPQHF.